The 5 T cell receptor beta chains reported below all come from one sample, sequenced in a study of CD8 T cells in ankylosing spondylitis. TCRdb passed the 5' RACE reads through MiXCR, listing each CDR3 protein once. This sample has about 130,000 distinct CDR3 sequences, with about 10% found just once. Sequencing was done on a sample of blood, either unsorted or a sorted T cell fraction (not recorded which). Receptor source: a female donor with ankylosing spondylitis or in good health (not recorded which).

This clonotype appeared many times. The CDR3 reads CSAQAGDLATNEKLFF. CDR3 DNA sequence: TGCAGTGCCCAAGCCGGGGACCTAGCAACTAATGAAAAACTGTTTTTT. This chain links TRBV20-1 with TRBJ1-4, with D perhaps TRBD1 (5 bases). This CDR3 comprises 16 residues. V dropped 6 bases and J dropped 0 bases, with 17 bases sitting between them. Germline lookup yields CDR1 DFQATT and CDR2 SNEGSKA (reference sequence).

This clonotype was seen repeatedly, ten times or more. This sequence joins TRBV7-8 and TRBJ2-1; D ambiguous. V was clipped by 4 bases and J by 6 bases, with 13 bases between them. Germline CDR1 and CDR2: SGHVS and FQNEAQ. The CDR3 is 14 amino acids. Written as DNA, the CDR3 is TGTGCCAGCAGCTCCGCCGACCCACCCAATGAGCAGTTCTTC. Amino acids: CASSSADPPNEQFF.

This clonotype was counted ten times or more. This chain links TRBV20-1 with TRBJ2-4; D unresolved. Looked up from germline, CDR1 is DFQATT and CDR2 is SNEGSKA (reference sequence). The V gene lost 1 base and the J gene lost 6 bases, with 10 bases spanning the gap. CDR3 length: 13 amino acids. DNA of the CDR3: TGCAGTGCTAGAGCCAGCTCCCGAAACATTCAGTACTTC. Protein product: CSARASSRNIQYF.

This clonotype was detected many times. This chain links TRBV6-2 or TRBV6-3 with TRBJ1-4; D call uncertain. This CDR3 comprises 13 residues. Looked up from germline, CDR1 is MNHEY and CDR2 is SVGEGT. V shed 4 bases and J shed 11 bases, with 14 bases lying between them. The CDR3, as DNA: TGTGCCAGCAGTTGGGATGGAAATCGGAAACTGTTTTTT. This sequence encodes CASSWDGNRKLFF.

This clonotype was counted many times. The chain combines TRBV7-6 with TRBJ2-6; D gene unclear. Germline V lookup: CDR1 SGHVS, CDR2 FNYEAQ. V lost 5 bases and J 0 bases, leaving 5 bases between the germline ends. The CDR3 sequence is 14 residues long. CDR3 coding DNA: TGTGCCAGCAGCACTCTCTCTGGGGCCAACGTCCTGACTTTC. This translates into CASSTLSGANVLTF.